The 22 T cell receptor beta chains below all came from one sample that was sequenced in a study of CD8+ T cells in alopecia areata. Isolated RNA was reverse transcribed into cDNA used as the sequencing template. Assay: immunoSEQ multiplex PCR; the TCRdb copy retains only in-frame clones and omits some. The sample includes over 150,000 clones, 50% to 60% seen only once; the top ten take 14% to 15%. The sequencing here drew on CD4+ T cells sorted from blood, taken at week 0. The receptors originated from a human donor with alopecia areata.

The chain links TRBV30 to TRBJ1-2; D ambiguous. This CDR3 has 13 amino acids. Trimming stripped 1 base from V and 8 bases from J, with 14 bases between. The V gene's germline CDR1 is GTSNPN and CDR2 SVGIG (reference sequence). CDR3 sequence (DNA): TGTGCCTGGAGTGCCCTGGGCCTAGGAGGCTACACCTTC. Translated, it gives CAWSALGLGGYTF.

CDR3 protein: CASSFNRGPRSNQPQHF. CDR3 in DNA: TGTGCCAGCAGTTTTAACAGGGGGCCTAGGAGCAATCAGCCCCAGCATTTT. J is TRBJ1-5 and V is TRBV28; TRBD1 matches 9 bases. The CDR3 extends over 17 amino acids. The germline V gene encodes CDR1 MDHEN and CDR2 SYDVKM. J was trimmed by 1 base and V by 3 bases; bases with no gene match: 7.

The chain uses TRBV27 and TRBJ1-2; no firm D call. The V end lost 3 bases, the J end lost 0 bases, and 8 bases lay between the germline ends. CDR3 size: 14 residues. Per the germline V gene, CDR1 is MNHEY and CDR2 is SMNVEV (reference sequence). This CDR3 reads CASSLVGTNYGYTF. DNA of the CDR3: TGTGCCAGCAGTTTGGTCGGTACTAACTATGGCTACACCTTC.

The CDR3 region is CASSESGGVDTQYF. CDR3 bases: TGTGCCAGCAGTGAATCAGGCGGGGTGGATACGCAGTATTTT. V and J are TRBV25-1 and TRBJ2-3, with a tentative D call TRBD2 (6 bases). The CDR3 contains 14 residues. Trimming took off 1 base at V and 6 bases at J, with 11 bases between the two ends. Germline V lookup: CDR1 MGHDK, CDR2 SYGVNS.

This chain links TRBV30 with TRBJ1-5, with a weak D call TRBD1 (5 bases). The germline gives CDR1 GTSNPN, CDR2 SVGIG (reference sequence). V was shortened by 1 base and J by 2 bases, with 18 bases between the two germline ends. The CDR3 totals 17 residues. Written as DNA, the CDR3 is TGTGCCTGGAGTGGAGGTTCAGGGTCTATCGGCAATCAGCCCCAGCATTTT. It is translated as CAWSGGSGSIGNQPQHF. Using reference TRBV30 and TRBJ1-5 for the parts outside the CDR3, the full variable domain is SQTIHQWPATLVQPVGSPLSLECTVEGTSNPNLYWYRQAAGRGLQLLFYSVGIGQISSEVPQNLSASRPQDRQFILSSKKLLLSDSGFYLCAWSGGSGSIGNQPQHFGDGTRLSIL.

This sequence joins TRBV7-9 and TRBJ2-5; perhaps TRBD2 as D (6 bases). Deletions cut 3 bases from V and 3 bases from J, with 8 bases between. Germline V gives CDR1 SEHNR, CDR2 FQNEAQ (reference sequence). This CDR3 has 13 amino acids. The CDR3 reads CASSFSGKETQYF. In DNA form, the CDR3 reads TGTGCCAGCAGCTTTAGCGGCAAAGAGACCCAGTACTTC.

V gene TRBV7-2 combines with J gene TRBJ1-5, with D tentatively TRBD1 (6 bases). The V gene lost 0 bases and the J gene lost 3 bases, with 12 bases spanning the gap. The CDR3 extends over 16 amino acids. Germline values: CDR1 SGHTA, CDR2 FQGNSA. CDR3 nucleotide sequence: TGTGCCAGCAGCTTAGCGTTGGACAGATACAATCAGCCCCAGCATTTT. Residues: CASSLALDRYNQPQHF.

The V and J genes are TRBV7-9 and TRBJ2-1, with D perhaps TRBD2 (5 bases). Per germline, CDR1 SEHNR and CDR2 FQNEAQ (reference sequence). The CDR3 extends over 14 amino acids. V was shortened by 3 bases and J by 6 bases, with 12 bases between the two germline ends. The CDR3 is CASSFRGNTNEQFF. Written as DNA, the CDR3 is TGTGCCAGCAGCTTTCGGGGTAATACCAATGAGCAGTTCTTC.

The V and J genes are TRBV30 and TRBJ2-5, with 8 nucleotides matching TRBD1. Germline-derived CDR1 and CDR2 are GTSNPN and SVGIG (reference sequence). V lost 2 bases and J lost 7; bases outside the gene matches: 9. This CDR3 spans 14 amino acids. The CDR3 nucleotides are TGTGCCTGGAGTCGAGGACAGGGACTCACGACCCAGTACTTC. This codes for CAWSRGQGLTTQYF.

This clone was found a few times. This chain connects TRBV6-6 to TRBJ1-4, with 11 bases that match TRBD1. J lost 5 bases, V lost 5 bases, and 1 base had no gene match. Germline-derived CDR1 and CDR2 are MNHNY and SVGAGI (reference sequence). The CDR3 loop spans 14 amino acids. CDR3 sequence reads: CASSRDRGNEKLFF. DNA of the CDR3: TGTGCCAGCAGTCGGGACAGGGGGAATGAAAAACTGTTTTTT.

The rearrangement uses TRBV5-1 and TRBJ2-7; the D is unclear. V lost 0 bases and J lost 3, with 13 bases in between. The V gene's germline CDR1 is SGHRS and CDR2 YFSETQ. The CDR3 contains 15 residues. CDR3 protein: CASSLESYDRYEQYF. CDR3 bases: TGCGCCAGCAGCTTGGAAAGCTACGATCGCTACGAGCAGTACTTC.

This chain joins TRBV30 and TRBJ2-3, with TRBD2 matching 7 bases. There are 15 residues in the CDR3. V dropped 0 bases and J dropped 3; count of bases not matched to a gene: 6. Looked up from germline, CDR1 is GTSNPN and CDR2 is SVGIG (reference sequence). As DNA, the CDR3 is TGTGCCTGGAGTGTTAAAGCGGGGAGGACAGATACGCAGTATTTT. Translation gives CAWSVKAGRTDTQYF.

This chain links TRBV25-1 with TRBJ1-4; weak D call: TRBD1 (6 bases). The CDR3 runs to 13 residues. Trimming took 7 bases from V and 5 from J, leaving 11 bases between them. Germline V gene lookup returns CDR1 MGHDK and CDR2 SYGVNS. The DNA for the CDR3 is TGTGCCAGCACAGGACAGATCAATGAAAAACTGTTTTTT. This sequence encodes CASTGQINEKLFF.

The V and J genes are TRBV4-2 and TRBJ2-5, with unresolved D. This CDR3 region has 13 residues. Trimming stripped 1 base from V and 2 bases from J, with 5 bases between. CDR1 and CDR2 from the germline V gene are LGHNA and YNFKEQ. Written as DNA, the CDR3 is TGTGCCAGCAGCCAAGGCAATCAAGAGACCCAGTACTTC. Its translation is CASSQGNQETQYF.

The chain carries TRBV6-5 and TRBJ2-5; weak D call: TRBD1 (6 bases). Trimming removed 5 bases from V and 1 base from J, with 11 bases in between. This CDR3 is built from 14 residues. Germline values: CDR1 MNHEY, CDR2 SVGAGI. CDR3 DNA sequence: TGTGCCAGCAGTCCAACAGGGCCCCAAGAGACCCAGTACTTC. Translation gives CASSPTGPQETQYF.

This chain connects TRBV14 to TRBJ2-3; the match to TRBD2 covers 9 bases. This CDR3 is 19 amino acids long. Per germline, CDR1 SGHDN and CDR2 FVKESK. With V trimmed by 4 bases and J by 7 bases, 21 bases remained unmatched. This CDR3 is CASSPRRGAGGDEGNTQYF. The DNA for the CDR3 is TGTGCCAGCAGCCCCCGCCGGGGGGCGGGGGGGGACGAAGGGAATACGCAGTATTTT.

The gene calls are TRBV7-2 and TRBJ2-5; D uncertain. Germline-derived CDR1 and CDR2 are SGHTA and FQGNSA. The CDR3 consists of 15 residues. V was shortened by 4 bases and J by 2 bases, with 14 bases between the two germline ends. The DNA of the CDR3 is TGTGCCAGCAGCTCCCACAGACAACGACAAGAGACCCAGTACTTC. As protein: CASSSHRQRQETQYF.

The chain recombines TRBV27 with TRBJ2-7; D is unclear. The V gene's germline CDR1 is MNHEY and CDR2 SMNVEV (reference sequence). Deletions cut 3 bases from V and 4 bases from J, with 13 bases between. The CDR3 has 14 amino acids. The CDR3 DNA is TGTGCCAGCAGTTTTCTCGCCGCGCAGTACGAGCAGTACTTC. As protein: CASSFLAAQYEQYF.

With respect to this clone: Additional DNA sequences in this sample encode the identical CDR3. This chain uses TRBV30 with TRBJ1-1; D gene uncertain. This CDR3 spans 13 amino acids. Germline lookup yields CDR1 GTSNPN and CDR2 SVGIG (reference sequence). V was trimmed by 0 bases and J by 0 bases, leaving 5 bases between them. The CDR3 DNA is TGTGCCTGGAGTGTTCTGGTGAACACTGAAGCTTTCTTT. Translation: CAWSVLVNTEAFF.

The V call is TRBV11-2, the J call TRBJ2-1; possibly TRBD1 for D (6 bases). Trimming shortened V by 5 bases and J by 13 bases, and 12 bases separated the two germline ends. The CDR3 sequence is 11 residues long. The V gene's germline CDR1 is SGHAT and CDR2 FQNNGV. As DNA, the CDR3 is TGTGCCAGCAGCATCGGACAGATACAGTTCTTC. As protein: CASSIGQIQFF.

The chain links TRBV30 to TRBJ2-7; 7 nucleotides line up with TRBD1. In germline, CDR1 is GTSNPN, CDR2 SVGIG (reference sequence). The CDR3 is 14 amino acids. The junction had 9 bases not matched to a gene; V was cut back by 4 bases and J by 3 bases. The CDR3 region is CAWTRGQSIYEQYF. The DNA for the CDR3 is TGTGCCTGGACGAGGGGACAGTCGATCTACGAGCAGTACTTC.

V and J are TRBV5-1 and TRBJ1-6; 9 bases map to TRBD1. Germline V gene lookup returns CDR1 SGHRS and CDR2 YFSETQ. CDR3 length: 15 amino acids. The V gene end was trimmed by 4 bases and the J gene end by 9 bases; junction bases not matched to a gene: 8. The DNA of the CDR3 is TGCGCCAGCAGCAAGGACAGGGGAGGAATTTCACCCCTCCACTTT. Translated: CASSKDRGGISPLHF.